The 21 T cell receptor beta chains in this list originate from one sample, sequenced in a study of fetal regulatory T cell absence and autoimmunity. Sequencing used immunoSEQ multiplex PCR; TCRdb keeps in-frame clones, though not all of them. The sample has 95,000 to 100,000 clones, roughly 70% seen once. The source material was pancreas tissue. The receptors derive from a male donor with IPEX syndrome.

The DNA of the CDR3 is TGTGCCACCAGCAGAGGGAGGGTTCGAGAGACCCAGTACTTC. Its translation is CATSRGRVRETQYF. The chain carries TRBV15 and TRBJ2-5, with D possibly matching TRBD2 (6 bases). CDR3 length: 14 amino acids. CDR1 and CDR2 (germline): LNHNV, YYDKDF (reference sequence). Trimming removed 1 base at V and 4 bases at J, with 10 bases between.

The chain is built from TRBV6-5 and TRBJ2-7; 14 positions match TRBD2. Germline CDR1 is MNHEY and CDR2 is SVGAGI. J was trimmed by 9 bases and V by 5 bases; bases with no gene match: 0. There are 12 residues in the CDR3. The CDR3 nucleotides are TGTGCCAGCAGTGGACTAGCGGGGGGGCAGTACTTC. It yields the protein CASSGLAGGQYF.

The chain carries TRBV6-5 and TRBJ1-6, with 7 bases identical to TRBD1. The V gene end was trimmed by 1 base and the J gene end by 7 bases; junction bases not matched to a gene: 4. The CDR3 loop spans 15 amino acids. Germline loops: CDR1 MNHEY, CDR2 SVGAGI. CDR3 nucleotide sequence: TGTGCCAGCAGTTACTACAGGGGTTGGAATTCACCCCTCCACTTT. It codes for CASSYYRGWNSPLHF.

The gene calls are TRBV7-9 and TRBJ1-5; the D is unclear. Germline assignment: CDR1 SEHNR and CDR2 FQNEAQ (reference sequence). With 3 bases removed from V and 5 bases from J, the gap between germline ends came to 11 bases. This CDR3 has 14 amino acids. DNA of the CDR3: TGTGCCAGCAGCTTCGTACAGCGCCATCAGCCCCAGCATTTT. It specifies CASSFVQRHQPQHF.

This clone showed up just a few times. This chain connects TRBV12-5 to TRBJ1-2; no reliable D call. This CDR3 has 12 residues. Per germline, CDR1 LGHNT and CDR2 FRNRAP. V lost 2 bases and J 1 base, leaving 2 bases between the germline ends. The CDR3 nucleotides are TGTGCTAGTGGTTTGTATAACTATGGCTACACCTTC. Protein: CASGLYNYGYTF.

This clone was seen just once. V gene TRBV25-1 combines with J gene TRBJ1-3; D is undetermined. The length of the CDR3 is 14 residues. CDR1 is MGHDK, CDR2 SYGVNS, per germline. V lost 1 base to trimming and J lost 4 bases, with 8 bases between them. The CDR3 DNA follows: TGTGCCAGCAGTGAATTCGGGAGAGGAAACACCATATATTTT. Its translation is CASSEFGRGNTIYF.

This chain joins TRBV5-4 and TRBJ2-7; no firm D call. This CDR3 has 13 amino acids. Germline V lookup: CDR1 SGHNT, CDR2 YYREEE (reference sequence). V lost 0 bases and J lost 6, with 10 bases in between. The CDR3 DNA sequence: TGTGCCAGCAGCTTGGGGGCTAGACTCGAGCAGTACTTC. Translation gives CASSLGARLEQYF. Combining the CDR3 with reference TRBV5-4 and TRBJ2-7 gives the whole variable domain ETGVTQSPTHLIKTRGQQVTLRCSSQSGHNTVSWYQQALGQGPQFIFQYYREEENGRGNFPPRFSGLQFPNYSSELNVNALELDDSALYLCASSLGARLEQYFGPGTRLTVT.

This clone was observed a few times. The chain couples TRBV15 to TRBJ1-2, with TRBD1 matching over 9 bases. Trimming removed 3 bases from V and 4 bases from J; junction bases left unmatched: 0. Germline V lookup: CDR1 LNHNV, CDR2 YYDKDF (reference sequence). CDR3 size: 13 residues. The CDR3 is CATSRTGGYGYTF. The CDR3 coding sequence is TGTGCCACCAGCAGGACAGGGGGCTATGGCTACACCTTC.

The table lists this clone with a few counts. J is TRBJ1-1 and V is TRBV19, with D perhaps matching TRBD1 (6 bases). The germline CDR1 and CDR2 sequences are LNHDA and SQIVND (reference sequence). The V and J ends lost 8 bases and 0 bases respectively, with 10 bases between them. CDR3 length: 13 residues. The CDR3 sequence: CASQDRLNTEAFF. CDR3 nucleotide sequence: TGTGCCAGTCAGGACAGACTGAACACTGAAGCTTTCTTT.

This clone was seen once. The chain carries TRBV6-5 and TRBJ1-2, with a weak D call TRBD1 (5 bases). CDR1 is MNHEY, CDR2 SVGAGI, per germline. V was trimmed by 3 bases and J by 3 bases, leaving 11 bases between them. The CDR3 covers 14 residues. The DNA for the CDR3 is TGTGCCAGCAGTTATGAGGGGCGCGACTATGGCTACACCTTC. This translates into CASSYEGRDYGYTF.

Only a few counts were recorded for this clone. The chain carries TRBV21-1 and TRBJ2-7; the table gives TRBD1 as D, unverified against the DNA. TRBV21-1 is reported as a pseudogene. The CDR3 contains 16 residues. CDR3 region: CASSNGRGESSYEQYF. The CDR3, as DNA: TGTGCCAGCAGCAACGGTAGGGGTGAGAGCTCCTACGAGCAGTACTTC.

The chain recombines TRBV25-1 with TRBJ2-1; no clear D. The V and J ends lost 7 bases and 0 bases respectively, with 13 bases between them. The CDR3 is 15 amino acids. Germline V CDR1 and CDR2: MGHDK, SYGVNS. CDR3 sequence: CASTPDAYSYNEQFF. In nucleotides, the CDR3 is TGTGCCAGCACCCCAGACGCTTACTCCTACAATGAGCAGTTCTTC.

V and J are TRBV7-9 and TRBJ2-7; tentatively, D is TRBD1 (6 bases). Per germline, CDR1 SEHNR and CDR2 FQNEAQ (reference sequence). V was pared by 8 bases and J by 6 bases, with 14 bases between. The CDR3 contains 12 residues. This CDR3 reads CASWGQSGEQYF. The CDR3 region has the DNA TGTGCCAGCTGGGGGCAGAGCGGCGAGCAGTACTTC. The full variable domain, with the rest looked up from reference TRBV7-9 and TRBJ2-7, is DTGVSQNPRHKITKRGQNVTFRCDPISEHNRLYWYRQTLGQGPEFLTYFQNEAQLEKSRLLSDRFSAERPKGSFSTLEIQRTEQGDSAMYLCASWGQSGEQYFGPGTRLTVT.

This clone was picked up a small number of times. This chain connects TRBV2 to TRBJ2-7; D unresolved. The V and J ends lost 8 bases and 0 bases respectively, with 5 bases between them. This CDR3 is built from 11 residues. In germline, CDR1 is SNHLY, CDR2 FYNNEI. CDR3 protein: CASSTSYEQYF. The DNA for the CDR3 is TGTGCCAGCTCGACCTCCTACGAGCAGTACTTC.

This chain links TRBV19 with TRBJ1-2; D remains ambiguous. This CDR3 comprises 14 residues. V lost 6 bases and J lost 4, with 15 bases in between. Germline CDR1 and CDR2: LNHDA and SQIVND (reference sequence). The CDR3: CASRDRALSYGYTF. In nucleotides, the CDR3 is TGTGCCAGTAGGGACCGGGCTCTATCCTATGGCTACACCTTC.

The rearrangement joins TRBV7-2 to TRBJ2-2; 7 nucleotides match TRBD2. The trim removed 6 bases at V and 6 bases at J, leaving 10 bases unmatched. The CDR3 contains 15 residues. The germline CDR1 and CDR2 sequences are SGHTA and FQGNSA. DNA for the CDR3: TGTGCCAGCAGTCGTTACGTGGCGGGAGCCGGGGAGCTGTTTTTT. Encoded protein: CASSRYVAGAGELFF.

The chain uses TRBV27 and TRBJ1-4; D call uncertain. In germline, CDR1 is MNHEY, CDR2 SMNVEV (reference sequence). The V end was cut by 6 bases, the J end by 0 bases, with 11 bases between. The CDR3 is made up of 15 amino acids. The CDR3 DNA sequence: TGTGCCAGCAGGCCGGGAACAGCAACTAATGAAAAACTGTTTTTT. The encoded protein is CASRPGTATNEKLFF.

The chain joins TRBV15 to TRBJ1-2; possible D gene TRBD1, 6 bases. Per the germline V gene, CDR1 is LNHNV and CDR2 is YYDKDF (reference sequence). Trimming cost V 0 bases and J 7 bases, with 12 bases left between them. CDR3 length equals 14 residues. This CDR3 reads CATSRDPGAGGYTF. CDR3 bases: TGTGCCACCAGCAGAGATCCGGGGGCGGGTGGCTACACCTTC.

J is TRBJ2-1 and V is TRBV5-3, with D perhaps matching TRBD2 (6 bases). TRBV5-3 is placed among ORFs of uncertain function. V lost 2 bases, J lost 0 bases, and 9 bases lay in between. There are 15 residues in the CDR3. CDR3 nucleotide sequence: TGTGCCAGAAGCTTCGCGGGAAGCTCCTACAATGAGCAGTTCTTC. Its translation is CARSFAGSSYNEQFF.

The chain employs TRBV6-4 and TRBJ2-3; weak D call: TRBD1 (6 bases). V was clipped by 6 bases and J by 0 bases, with 16 bases between them. CDR1 is MRHNA, CDR2 SNTAGT, per germline. This CDR3 contains 16 residues. This CDR3 reads CASSLRGYSSTDTQYF. In DNA, the CDR3 is TGTGCCAGCAGCTTAAGGGGGTATTCAAGCACAGATACGCAGTATTTT.

V and J are TRBV30 and TRBJ2-1; 8 nucleotides align to TRBD2. The CDR3 totals 15 residues. Germline assignment: CDR1 GTSNPN and CDR2 SVGIG (reference sequence). V dropped 5 bases and J dropped 4; count of bases not matched to a gene: 10. The CDR3 sequence is CAWRFTSGPYNEQFF. The CDR3 DNA is TGTGCCTGGCGCTTTACTAGCGGACCTTACAATGAGCAGTTCTTC.